The entry below describes one T cell receptor beta chain. This clone has just one count. Its antigen target is currently unknown. No qualities accompany the bases; no much larger clone lies one base away. This specimen's treatment or condition label, interpreted: preoperative locoregional IRX-2 cytokine immunotherapy. The samples were obtained from a phase Ib study in which preoperative, locoregional IRX-2 cytokine immunotherapy intended to prime immune responses was tested. Before surgery, IRX-2 was given to the donors, who were patients with early-stage breast cancer. CDR1 LNHDA and CDR2 SQIVND were looked up in the germline V gene (reference sequence). The CDR3, from cysteine to phenylalanine, totals 15 residues. Only CDR3 DNA remains: 45 bases, in frame from the first base. Clipping removes 5 bases from V and 2 bases from J, with 4 as the unmatched junction base count. The library relied on the immunoSEQ multiplex PCR assay. Sourced from immuneACCESS, this table was stored by TCRdb with only in-frame sequences that have V and J called. A share of the clones is absent; for the studies checked, an unresolved V gene accounts for under half, and the remainder has no known explanation. The sample includes more than 35,000 clones, with around 77% observed a single time. The top ten clones comprise roughly 1.2% of the sample.

This specimen belongs to a study of preoperative IRX-2 immunotherapy in early breast cancer (dated by TCRdb to about 2019). The V and J genes are TRBV19 and TRBJ2-1, with 9 bases matching TRBD1. This sample comprised tumor tissue, obtained after IRX-2 immunotherapy. The source is a human donor with breast cancer. This receptor carries the CDR3 CASSPDRGPYNEQFF. The base sequence is TGTGCCAGTAGTCCGGACAGGGGACCCTACAATGAGCAGTTCTTC.